This T cell receptor beta chain comes out of a study of T cell responses to AZD1222 COVID-19 vaccine. In its sample, this clone was seen once. Profiling relied on immunoSEQ multiplex PCR, and the TCRdb table lists in-frame clones only, not all of them. The repertoire holds some 150,000 clones, with about nine tenths as singletons. Germline CDR1 and CDR2: SGHKS and YYEKEE (reference sequence). The CDR3 sequence is 18 residues long. The V and J ends lost 1 base and 6 bases, in that order; junction bases with no gene match: 17. The chain employs TRBV5-5 and TRBJ2-7; TRBD1 aligns across 9 bases. The material was peripheral blood, obtained on day 0 of AZD1222 vaccination. The TCR originated in an adult in good health. CDR3 in DNA: TGTGCCAGCAGCTTGTCAGTCTGGGGACAGGGCGCCCGGAGCGAGCAGTACTTC. This translates into CASSLSVWGQGARSEQYF. The full variable domain, rest sourced from reference TRBV5-5 and TRBJ2-7, is DAGVTQSPTHLIKTRGQQVTLRCSPISGHKSVSWYQQVLGQGPQFIFQYYEKEERGRGNFPDRFSARQFPNYSSELNVNALLLGDSALYLCASSLSVWGQGARSEQYFGPGTRLTVT.